This T cell receptor (beta chain) was captured in a study of cytomegalovirus exposure and HLA in healthy donors. About the research overall: A prior analysis found about 120 million unique TCR beta sequences from some 200 million T cells. Around 80 million unique TCR sequences came from HLA-typed donors in an early release.

As for this clone: What it binds is not known.

Vbeta (60) and Jbeta (13) primers were used in the PCR. The repertoire was sequenced with immunoSEQ multiplex PCR; TCRdb's copy has only in-frame clones and lacks some. This sample has roughly 100,000 clones, with almost 70% found just once. Whole-study findings and limits: For most subjects, TCR beta sequences were reported to predict HLA-A and HLA-B alleles with accuracy.

From germline, CDR1 is LGHNA and CDR2 YSLEER. This CDR3 has 16 residues. V was clipped by 4 bases and J by 2 bases, with 18 bases between them. The chain links TRBV4-3 to TRBJ2-7; TRBD1 might be the D (5 bases). Material: PBMCs. The origin of this receptor is a man younger than 45 in good health and CMV-seronegative. The CDR3 region has the DNA TGCGCCAGCAGCCTCCAAGCAGGGCCCGACGCCTACGAGCAGTACTTC. Translated: CASSLQAGPDAYEQYF.